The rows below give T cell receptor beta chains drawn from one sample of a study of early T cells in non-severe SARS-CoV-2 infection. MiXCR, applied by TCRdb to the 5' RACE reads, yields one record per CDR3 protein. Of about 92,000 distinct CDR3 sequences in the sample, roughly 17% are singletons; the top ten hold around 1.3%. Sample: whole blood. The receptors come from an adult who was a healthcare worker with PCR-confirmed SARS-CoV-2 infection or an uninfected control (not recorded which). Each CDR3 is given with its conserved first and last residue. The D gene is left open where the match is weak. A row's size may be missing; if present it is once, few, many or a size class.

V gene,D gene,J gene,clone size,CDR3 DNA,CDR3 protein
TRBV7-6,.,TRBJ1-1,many,TGTGCCAGCAGCCCGTTTGGCACTGAAGCTTTCTTT,CASSPFGTEAFF
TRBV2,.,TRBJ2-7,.,TGTGCCAGCAGTTTCTACGAGCAGTACTTC,CASSFYEQYF
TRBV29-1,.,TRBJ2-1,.,TGCAGCGCCCAAAGAGGGGGATACAATGAGCAGTTCTTC,CSAQRGGYNEQFF
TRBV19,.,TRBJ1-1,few,TGTGCCAGTAGATGGGGGGACTCGAACACTGAAGCTTTCTTT,CASRWGDSNTEAFF
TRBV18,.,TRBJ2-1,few,TGTGCCAGCTCACCGTCGACAGGCCTCTCCTACAATGAGCAGTTCTTC,CASSPSTGLSYNEQFF
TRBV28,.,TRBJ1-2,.,TGTGCCAGCAGTTTCCCCGGGACCGTCTATGGCTACACCTTC,CASSFPGTVYGYTF
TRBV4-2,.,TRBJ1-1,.,TGTGCCAGCAGCCACCCCAGGGGAAACACTGAAGCTTTCTTT,CASSHPRGNTEAFF
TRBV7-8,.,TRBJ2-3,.,TGTGCCAGCAGCTTAGCGTCGGGGTGGGGAGATACGCAGTATTTT,CASSLASGWGDTQYF
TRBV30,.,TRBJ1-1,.,TGTGCCTGGAGGGGACGGTCGAACACTGAAGCTTTCTTT,CAWRGRSNTEAFF
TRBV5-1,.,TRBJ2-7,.,TGCGCCAGCAGCTGGGTCCGGGGTTACGAGCAGTACTTC,CASSWVRGYEQYF
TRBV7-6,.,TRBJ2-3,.,TGTGCCAGCAGCTTAGGGCCAAGGGGAGACAGTAGGCAGTATTTT,CASSLGPRGDSRQYF
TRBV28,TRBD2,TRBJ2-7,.,TGTGCCAGCAGTTCCTGGGAGGGCGCGAGCTCCTACGAGCAGTACTTC,CASSSWEGASSYEQYF
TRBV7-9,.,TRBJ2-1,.,TGTGCCAGCATCGATAAGCAGGGGTCCTACAATGAGCAGTTCTTC,CASIDKQGSYNEQFF
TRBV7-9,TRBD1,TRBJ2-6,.,TGTGCCAGTAAGGGACAGGGGATATCTGGGGCCAACGTCCTGACTTTC,CASKGQGISGANVLTF
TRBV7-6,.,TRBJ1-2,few,TGTGCCAGCAGCTTAATGGAGGGAAAGGGAGAATATGGCTACACCTTC,CASSLMEGKGEYGYTF
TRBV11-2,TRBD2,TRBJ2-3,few,TGTGCCAGCAGCTTAGGAGCGGGATTAACAGATACGCAGTATTTT,CASSLGAGLTDTQYF
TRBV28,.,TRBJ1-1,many,TGTGCCAGCAGTGCGAGACAGATACTGAACACTGAAGCTTTCTTT,CASSARQILNTEAFF
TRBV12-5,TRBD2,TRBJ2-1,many,TGTGCTAGTGGCAAAGCGGGAGGGCCTCGGGAGCAGTTCTTC,CASGKAGGPREQFF
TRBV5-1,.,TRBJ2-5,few,TGCGCCAGCAGGCGATTTGCAGGGAGCGCGGAGACCCAGTACTTC,CASRRFAGSAETQYF
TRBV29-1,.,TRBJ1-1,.,TGCAGCGTCATTGGGGCCCAAGAGGGACCTTCGTGGGCTGAAGCTTTCTTT,CSVIGAQEGPSWAEAFF
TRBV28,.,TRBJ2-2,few,TGTGCCAGCAGTTTATGGTCCTTGCCCGGGGAGCTGTTTTTT,CASSLWSLPGELFF
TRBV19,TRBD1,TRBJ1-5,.,TGTGCCAGTAGCGGGACAGTCAATCAGCCCCAGCATTTT,CASSGTVNQPQHF
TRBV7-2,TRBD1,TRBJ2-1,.,TGTGCCAGCAGCCGACAGGGGGTGTCTGGGAATGAGCAGTTCTTC,CASSRQGVSGNEQFF
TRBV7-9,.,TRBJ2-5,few,TGTGCCAGCAGCGGAGTCGCTAGGGAGACCCAGTACTTC,CASSGVARETQYF